What follows are 7 T cell receptor beta chains derived from one specimen sequenced in a study of early T cells in non-severe SARS-CoV-2 infection. From the 5' RACE reads, TCRdb called clonotypes with MiXCR, one entry per CDR3 protein. In the table there are fewer than 40,000 distinct CDR3 sequences, 3.5% to 5% of which are singletons. Sequenced: whole blood. The receptors derive from an adult who was a healthcare worker with PCR-confirmed SARS-CoV-2 infection or an uninfected control (not recorded which).

This clonotype was seen more than once but under ten times. The V gene is TRBV3-1, the J gene TRBJ2-3; the match to TRBD2 covers 10 bases. Trimming took 0 bases from V and 6 from J; bases not matched to a gene: 15. The CDR3 has 19 residues. Germline V CDR1 and CDR2: LGHDT, YNNKEL (reference sequence). CDR3 region: CASSQEPAGGPSYRDTQYF. CDR3 DNA: TGTGCCAGCAGCCAAGAACCAGCGGGAGGGCCGAGTTACCGGGATACGCAGTATTTT.

The gene calls are TRBV5-4 and TRBJ2-3; TRBD2 matches at 11 bases. The CDR3 extends over 16 amino acids. CDR1 and CDR2 from the germline V gene are SGHNT and YYREEE (reference sequence). The trim removed 4 bases at V and 6 bases at J, leaving 10 bases unmatched. The CDR3 here is CASSPKLAGATDTQYF. Here the CDR3 DNA reads TGTGCCAGCAGCCCGAAACTAGCGGGGGCAACCGATACGCAGTATTTT.

Many counts were recorded for this clonotype. The chain carries TRBV6-6 and TRBJ2-7; 7 nucleotides line up with TRBD2. CDR3 length: 16 residues. CDR1 is MNHNY, CDR2 SVGAGI, per germline (reference sequence). The junction had 9 bases not matched to a gene; V was cut back by 4 bases and J by 0 bases. The CDR3 DNA reads as TGTGCCAGCAGTTCCTCGGGTGGGAGGGGCTCCTACGAGCAGTACTTC. Protein: CASSSSGGRGSYEQYF.

The V gene is TRBV27, the J gene TRBJ2-5, with D maybe TRBD2 (5 bases). Germline V gene lookup returns CDR1 MNHEY and CDR2 SMNVEV (reference sequence). V lost 5 bases to trimming and J lost 2 bases, with 15 bases between them. The CDR3 is 15 amino acids. The CDR3 DNA is TGTGCCAGCAGTCCAACCTCCCGACTACAAGAGACCCAGTACTTC. This encodes CASSPTSRLQETQYF.

In this sample, this clonotype turned up many times. This CDR3 is CASSEGYEQYF. The CDR3 bases are TGTGCCAGCAGTGAGGGTTACGAGCAGTACTTC. V gene TRBV2 combines with J gene TRBJ2-7; D ambiguous. The V gene's germline CDR1 is SNHLY and CDR2 FYNNEI. The germline V and J ends were trimmed by 3 bases and 4 bases, with 4 bases remaining between them. The CDR3 is 11 residues long.

Many counts were recorded for this clonotype. This chain links TRBV7-8 with TRBJ1-1; D is unresolved. This CDR3 has 13 amino acids. Germline V gene data show CDR1 as SGHVS and CDR2 as FQNEAQ. The V and J ends lost 3 bases and 1 base respectively, with 6 bases between them. CDR3 nucleotide sequence: TGTGCCAGCAGCTTCAACAGGAACACTGAAGCTTTCTTT. Amino acids: CASSFNRNTEAFF.

At least ten counts were recorded for this clonotype. The rearrangement joins TRBV6-5 to TRBJ2-1; D remains ambiguous. Germline assignment: CDR1 MNHEY and CDR2 SVGAGI. This CDR3 comprises 13 residues. The V gene lost 5 bases and the J gene lost 3 bases, with 8 bases spanning the gap. CDR3 sequence (DNA): TGTGCCAGCAGTAGGCGGAGCTACAATGAGCAGTTCTTC. This codes for CASSRRSYNEQFF.